These T cell receptor beta chains were read from a single sample in a study of blood T cell repertoires in COVID-19. Profiled with immunoSEQ multiplex PCR; TCRdb holds only in-frame clones, not every one. The table includes about 280,000 clones, 85% to 90% detected once. The sequenced material came from PBMCs or T cells enriched from blood (not recorded which). The receptors derive from a woman between 18 and 30 years old with acute COVID-19. CDR3s include the opening cysteine and the closing phenylalanine or tryptophan. A D gene is named only where the DNA matches it firmly. Rows give clone size only sometimes, using once, few, many, or a class for an expanded clone.

j_call: TRBJ1-2; d_call: TRBD1; v_call: TRBV2; clone_size: -; cdr3_aa: CASSGDRYTYGYTF; cdr3_nt: TGTGCCAGCAGCGGGGACAGATACACTTATGGCTACACCTTC
j_call: TRBJ2-4; d_call: TRBD1; v_call: TRBV15; clone_size: -; cdr3_aa: CATSARTGTGIAKNIQYF; cdr3_nt: TGTGCCACCAGCGCTCGGACAGGGACGGGGATAGCCAAAAACATTCAGTACTTC
j_call: TRBJ2-7; d_call: -; v_call: TRBV27; clone_size: -; cdr3_aa: CASSLGQGIYEQYF; cdr3_nt: TGTGCCAGCAGTTTAGGGCAGGGAATCTACGAGCAGTACTTC
j_call: TRBJ1-2; d_call: -; v_call: TRBV18; clone_size: -; cdr3_aa: CASSPFEGGYGYTF; cdr3_nt: TGTGCCAGCTCCCCTTTTGAGGGTGGCTATGGCTACACCTTC
j_call: TRBJ2-7; d_call: TRBD2; v_call: TRBV30; clone_size: -; cdr3_aa: CAWTTILLAGEGEQYF; cdr3_nt: TGTGCCTGGACTACAATTTTACTAGCGGGAGAGGGCGAGCAGTACTTC
j_call: TRBJ2-3; d_call: -; v_call: TRBV6-5; clone_size: -; cdr3_aa: CASTNGLAPDTQYF; cdr3_nt: TGTGCCAGCACCAACGGGCTAGCCCCAGATACGCAGTATTTT
j_call: TRBJ2-5; d_call: -; v_call: TRBV5-1; clone_size: -; cdr3_aa: CASRGHETQYF; cdr3_nt: TGCGCCAGCAGGGGGCACGAGACCCAGTACTTC
j_call: TRBJ1-1; d_call: -; v_call: TRBV27; clone_size: -; cdr3_aa: CASIDPLRTEAFF; cdr3_nt: TGTGCCAGCATTGATCCCCTGAGGACTGAAGCTTTCTTT
j_call: TRBJ1-3; d_call: -; v_call: TRBV25-1; clone_size: -; cdr3_aa: CASSVHRENRSGNTIYF; cdr3_nt: TGTGCCAGCAGTGTACACAGGGAAAACCGCTCTGGAAACACCATATATTTT
j_call: TRBJ2-7; d_call: -; v_call: TRBV18; clone_size: -; cdr3_aa: CASSPRSRADKGLEQYF; cdr3_nt: TGTGCCAGCTCACCAAGGTCCAGGGCTGACAAAGGGCTAGAGCAGTACTTC
j_call: TRBJ2-3; d_call: -; v_call: TRBV5-4; clone_size: -; cdr3_aa: CASSLRSPLTDTQYF; cdr3_nt: TGTGCCAGCAGCTTGCGGAGTCCCCTCACAGATACGCAGTATTTT
j_call: TRBJ2-7; d_call: -; v_call: TRBV19; clone_size: -; cdr3_aa: CASSPRVPVYEQYF; cdr3_nt: TGTGCCAGTAGTCCCCGGGTCCCTGTCTACGAGCAGTACTTC
j_call: TRBJ2-5; d_call: TRBD2; v_call: TRBV6-2/TRBV6-3; clone_size: -; cdr3_aa: CASRPIAGGPVLLETQYF; cdr3_nt: TGTGCCAGCAGGCCTATAGCGGGAGGGCCGGTACTTCTAGAGACCCAGTACTTC
j_call: TRBJ2-3; d_call: TRBD2; v_call: TRBV25-1; clone_size: -; cdr3_aa: CASSGGTIGGTDTQYF; cdr3_nt: TGTGCCAGCAGTGGGGGGACTATAGGGGGCACAGATACGCAGTATTTT
j_call: TRBJ1-1; d_call: -; v_call: TRBV3-1/TRBV3-2; clone_size: once; cdr3_aa: CASSQVRGQAFF; cdr3_nt: TGTGCCAGCAGCCAAGTCAGGGGACAAGCTTTCTTT
j_call: TRBJ2-3; d_call: TRBD2; v_call: TRBV28; clone_size: -; cdr3_aa: CASSSETGTSGSWADTQYF; cdr3_nt: TGTGCCAGCAGTTCAGAGACCGGGACTAGCGGGAGTTGGGCAGATACGCAGTATTTT
j_call: TRBJ2-5; d_call: TRBD1; v_call: TRBV27; clone_size: many; cdr3_aa: CASSLDRGETQYF; cdr3_nt: TGTGCCAGCAGCCTCGACAGGGGAGAGACCCAGTACTTC